This TCR beta chain derives from a study of blood T cell repertoires in COVID-19. Study at large: Nucleic acid was either cDNA or gDNA, and it came from T cells, B-cell-depleted T cells, or PBMCs.

Method: immunoSEQ multiplex PCR; TCRdb's copy keeps in-frame clones and lacks some. The sample records some 180,000 clones, more than 75% being singletons. Sequences were obtained from peripheral blood. The clonotype originates from a man aged 35-49 years with active or convalescent COVID-19.

The chain's CDR3 is CASSLARKNTEAFF. In DNA, the CDR3 is TGTGCCAGCAGCTTGGCCCGCAAGAACACTGAAGCTTTCTTT. The gene calls are TRBV7-2 and TRBJ1-1; D remains ambiguous. The V end was cut by 3 bases, the J end by 1 base, with 9 bases between. Germline CDR1 is SGHTA and CDR2 is FQGNSA. The CDR3 spans 14 residues.